This T cell receptor (beta chain) was recovered during a study of CD8+CD57+ T cells in acquired aplastic anemia. Study details: Sorting CD4+ and CD8+ cells gave DNA averaging about 3.3 ug.

Study results and caveats: Patients had approximately 30 CD8+ CDR3 sequences in common with controls (the shared set). Patients did not significantly differ from controls in CD8+ Simpson's diversity.

Profiling of TCR beta VDJ combinations and CDR3 sequences used genomic DNA as template. Each CDR3 protein is one row after TCRdb ran MiXCR on the reads. The table has 250,000 to 350,000 distinct CDR3 sequences, approximately 60% seen once. Selection for sequencing was limited to patients who had shown CD8+CD57+ cell expansion by flow cytometry. Diagnosis of severe acquired aplastic anemia applied to all patients. As concerns this clonotype: Its antigen remains unidentified.

Trimming took off 3 bases at V and 6 bases at J, with 14 bases between the two ends. CDR1 is SGHTA and CDR2 is FQGNSA in the germline V gene. CDR3 size: 14 residues. The sequenced sample was sorted CD4+, CD8+, or CD8+CD57+ T cells (not recorded which) from PBMCs. This receptor was identified in a human donor with aplastic anemia. This chain uses TRBV7-2 with TRBJ1-2; D is ambiguous. The CDR3 is CASSLEVYGDGYTF. The CDR3 DNA is TGTGCCAGCAGCTTGGAGGTGTACGGAGATGGCTACACCTTC.